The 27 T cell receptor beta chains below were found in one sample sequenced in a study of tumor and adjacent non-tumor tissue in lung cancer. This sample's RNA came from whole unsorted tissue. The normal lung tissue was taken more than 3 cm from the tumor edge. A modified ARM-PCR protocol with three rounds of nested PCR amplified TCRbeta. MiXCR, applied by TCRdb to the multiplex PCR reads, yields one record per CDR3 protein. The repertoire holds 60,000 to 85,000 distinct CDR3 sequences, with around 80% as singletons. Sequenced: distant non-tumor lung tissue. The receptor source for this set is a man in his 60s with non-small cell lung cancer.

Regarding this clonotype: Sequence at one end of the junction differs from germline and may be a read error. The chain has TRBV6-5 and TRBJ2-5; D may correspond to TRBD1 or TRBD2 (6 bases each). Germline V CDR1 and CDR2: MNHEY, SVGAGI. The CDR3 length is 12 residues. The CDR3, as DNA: TGTGCCAGCATCAACAGGGAGGAGGCCCAGCACTTC. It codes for CASINREEAQHF.

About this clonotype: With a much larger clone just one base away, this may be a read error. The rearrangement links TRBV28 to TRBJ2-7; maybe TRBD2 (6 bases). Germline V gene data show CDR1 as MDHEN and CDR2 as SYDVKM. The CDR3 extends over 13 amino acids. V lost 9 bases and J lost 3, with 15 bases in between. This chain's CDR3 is CARLGGASYEQYF. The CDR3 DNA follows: TGTGCCAGATTGGGCGGGGCTAGCTACGAGCAGTACTTC.

The DNA of the CDR3 is TGTGTTAGCAGCCCCGGGTCCAGGGACAATCAGCCCCAGCATTTT. Amino acids: CVSSPGSRDNQPQHF. J is TRBJ1-5 and V is TRBV12-3 or TRBV12-4; D perhaps matches TRBD1 (5 bases). The CDR3 consists of 15 residues.

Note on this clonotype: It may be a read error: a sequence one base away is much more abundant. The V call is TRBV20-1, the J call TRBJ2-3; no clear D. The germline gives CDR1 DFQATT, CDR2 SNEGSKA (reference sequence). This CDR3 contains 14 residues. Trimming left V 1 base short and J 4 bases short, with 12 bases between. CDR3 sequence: CSARGWTDSDTQYF. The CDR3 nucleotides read TGCAGTGCTAGAGGTTGGACGGATTCAGATACGCAGTATTTT.

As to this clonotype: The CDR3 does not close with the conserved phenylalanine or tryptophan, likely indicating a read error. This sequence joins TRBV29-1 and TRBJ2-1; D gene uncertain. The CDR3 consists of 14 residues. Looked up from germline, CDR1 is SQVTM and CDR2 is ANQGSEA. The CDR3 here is CSVEDPGIYNKQFL. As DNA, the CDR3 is TGCAGTGTTGAAGATCCAGGAATCTACAATAAACAGTTCCTC.

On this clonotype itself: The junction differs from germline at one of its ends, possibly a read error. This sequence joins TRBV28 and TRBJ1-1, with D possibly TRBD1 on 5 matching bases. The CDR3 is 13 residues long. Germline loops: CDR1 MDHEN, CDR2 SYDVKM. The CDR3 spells CVSSMTVNIEAFF. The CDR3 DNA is TGTGTCAGCAGCATGACAGTGAACATTGAAGCTTTCTTT.

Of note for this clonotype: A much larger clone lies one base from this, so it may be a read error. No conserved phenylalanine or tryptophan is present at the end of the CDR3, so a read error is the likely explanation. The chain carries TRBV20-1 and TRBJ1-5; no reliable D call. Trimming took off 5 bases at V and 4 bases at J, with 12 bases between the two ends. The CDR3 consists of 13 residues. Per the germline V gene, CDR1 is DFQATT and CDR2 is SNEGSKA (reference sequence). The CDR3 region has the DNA TGCAGTGCTCAGGACGAAACGAATCAGCCCCAGCATCTT. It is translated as CSAQDETNQPQHL.

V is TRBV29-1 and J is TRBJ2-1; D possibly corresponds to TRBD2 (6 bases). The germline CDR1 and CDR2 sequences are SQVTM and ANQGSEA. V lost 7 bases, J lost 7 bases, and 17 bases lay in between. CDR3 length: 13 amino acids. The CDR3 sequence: CSGSGPDYNEQFF. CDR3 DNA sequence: TGCAGCGGCTCGGGACCGGACTATAATGAGCAGTTCTTC.

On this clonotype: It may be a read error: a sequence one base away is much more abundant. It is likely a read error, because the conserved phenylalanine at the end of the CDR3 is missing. The CDR3 loop is CASSPGLPYNEQFI. The DNA for the CDR3 is TGTGCCAGCAGTCCCGGACTGCCTTACAATGAGCAGTTCATC. V is TRBV28 and J is TRBJ2-1; the D gene is possibly TRBD2 (5 bases). This CDR3 has 14 amino acids. V lost 5 bases and J 4 bases, leaving 12 bases between the germline ends. Germline CDR1 MDHEN, CDR2 SYDVKM.

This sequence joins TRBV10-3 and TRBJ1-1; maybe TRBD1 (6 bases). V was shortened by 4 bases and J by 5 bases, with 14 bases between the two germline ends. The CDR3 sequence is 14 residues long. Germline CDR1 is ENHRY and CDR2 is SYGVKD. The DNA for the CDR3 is TGTGCCATCAGTGTCTGGGGGGCTGTGACTGAAGCTTTCTTT. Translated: CAISVWGAVTEAFF.

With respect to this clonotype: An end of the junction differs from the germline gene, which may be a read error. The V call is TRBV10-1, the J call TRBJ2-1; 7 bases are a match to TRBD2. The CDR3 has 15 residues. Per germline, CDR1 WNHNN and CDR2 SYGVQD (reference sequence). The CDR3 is CASTGGGSSYNEEFF. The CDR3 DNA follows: TGCGCCAGTACTGGAGGCGGGAGTTCCTACAATGAGGAGTTCTTC.

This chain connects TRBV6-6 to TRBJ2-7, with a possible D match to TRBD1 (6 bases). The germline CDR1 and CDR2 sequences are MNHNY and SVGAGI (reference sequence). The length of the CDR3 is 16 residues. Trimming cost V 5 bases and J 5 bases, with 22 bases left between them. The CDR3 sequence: CASSDVKGVSKNEQYF. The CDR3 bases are TGTGCCAGCAGTGATGTCAAGGGGGTCAGTAAAAACGAGCAGTACTTC.

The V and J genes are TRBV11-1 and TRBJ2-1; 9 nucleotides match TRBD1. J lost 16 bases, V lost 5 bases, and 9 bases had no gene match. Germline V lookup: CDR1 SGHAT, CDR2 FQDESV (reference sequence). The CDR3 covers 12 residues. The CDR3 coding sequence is TGTGCCAGCAGCGGACAGGGGCGCGAGTATTTCTTC. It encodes CASSGQGREYFF.

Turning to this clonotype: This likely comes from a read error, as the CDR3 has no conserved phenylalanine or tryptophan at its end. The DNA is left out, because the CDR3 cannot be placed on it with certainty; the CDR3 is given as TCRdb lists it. CDR3 residues: CASSADSGRIYNEEFI. The V gene is TRBV6-1, the J gene TRBJ2-1; the D call TRBD2 from the table was never checked on the DNA. Termini included, the CDR3 measures 16 amino acids. In germline, CDR1 is MNHNS, CDR2 SASEGT.

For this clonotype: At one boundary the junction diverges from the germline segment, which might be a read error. The CDR3 is CVSTRQGSYNEQFF. CDR3 nucleotides: TGTGTTAGCACTAGACAGGGCTCCTACAATGAGCAGTTTTTC. This chain uses TRBV6-2 or TRBV6-3 with TRBJ2-1, with TRBD1 identical over 7 bases. The CDR3 totals 14 residues. Germline CDR1 reads MNHEY; CDR2 reads SVGEGT.

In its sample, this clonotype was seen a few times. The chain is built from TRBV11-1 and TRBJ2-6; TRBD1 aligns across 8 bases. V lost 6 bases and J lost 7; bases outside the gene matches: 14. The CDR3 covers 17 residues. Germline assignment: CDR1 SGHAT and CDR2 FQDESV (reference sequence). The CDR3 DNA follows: TGTGCCAGCAGTAGGACAGGGAGGCCTTCTAGAGCCAACGTCCTGACTTTC. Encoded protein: CASSRTGRPSRANVLTF. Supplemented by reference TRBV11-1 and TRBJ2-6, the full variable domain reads EAEVAQSPRYKITEKSQAVAFWCDPISGHATLYWYRQILGQGPELLVQFQDESVVDDSQLPKDRFSAERLKGVDSTLKIQPAELGDSAMYLCASSRTGRPSRANVLTFGAGSRLTVL.

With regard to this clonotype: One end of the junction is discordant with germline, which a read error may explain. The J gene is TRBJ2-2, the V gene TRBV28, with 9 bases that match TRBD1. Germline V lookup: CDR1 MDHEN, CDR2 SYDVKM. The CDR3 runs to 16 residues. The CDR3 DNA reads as TGTGTCAGCAGCTCCGGGACAGGGTCGAACACCGGGAAGCTGTTTTTT. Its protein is CVSSSGTGSNTGKLFF.

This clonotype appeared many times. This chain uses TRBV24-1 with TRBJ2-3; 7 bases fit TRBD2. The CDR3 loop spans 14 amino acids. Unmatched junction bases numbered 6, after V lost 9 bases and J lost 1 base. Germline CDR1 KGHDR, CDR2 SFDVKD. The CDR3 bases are TGTGCCACCGGCGGGAGAAGGGGCACAGATACGCAGTATTTT. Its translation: CATGGRRGTDTQYF.

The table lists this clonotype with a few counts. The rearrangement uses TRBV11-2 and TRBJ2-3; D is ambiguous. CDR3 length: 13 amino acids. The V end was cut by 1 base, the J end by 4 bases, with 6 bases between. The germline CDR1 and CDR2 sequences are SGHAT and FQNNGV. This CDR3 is CASSLAESDTQYF. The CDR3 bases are TGTGCCAGCAGCTTAGCGGAGTCAGATACGCAGTATTTT. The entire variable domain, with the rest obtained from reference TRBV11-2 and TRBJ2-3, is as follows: EAGVAQSPRYKIIEKRQSVAFWCNPISGHATLYWYQQILGQGPKLLIQFQNNGVVDDSQLPKDRFSAERLKGVDSTLKIQPAKLEDSAVYLCASSLAESDTQYFGPGTRLTVL.

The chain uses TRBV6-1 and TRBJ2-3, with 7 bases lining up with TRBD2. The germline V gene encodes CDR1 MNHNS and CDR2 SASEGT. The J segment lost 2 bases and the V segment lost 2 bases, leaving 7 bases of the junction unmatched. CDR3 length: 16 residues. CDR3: CASSEWSSGYTDTQYF. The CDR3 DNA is TGTGCCAGCAGTGAATGGTCTAGCGGTTACACAGATACGCAGTATTTT.

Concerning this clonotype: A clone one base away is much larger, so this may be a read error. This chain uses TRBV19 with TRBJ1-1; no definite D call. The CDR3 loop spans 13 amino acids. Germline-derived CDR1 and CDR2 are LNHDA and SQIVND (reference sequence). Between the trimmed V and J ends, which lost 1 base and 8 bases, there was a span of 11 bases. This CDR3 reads CASSIVSAPEAFF. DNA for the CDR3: TGTGCCAGTAGTATAGTGTCAGCTCCCGAAGCTTTCTTT. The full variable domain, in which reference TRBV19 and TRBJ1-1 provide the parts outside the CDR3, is DGGITQSPKYLFRKEGQNVTLSCEQNLNHDAMYWYRQDPGQGLRLIYYSQIVNDFQKGDIAEGYSVSREKKESFPLTVTSAQKNPTAFYLCASSIVSAPEAFFGQGTRLTVV.

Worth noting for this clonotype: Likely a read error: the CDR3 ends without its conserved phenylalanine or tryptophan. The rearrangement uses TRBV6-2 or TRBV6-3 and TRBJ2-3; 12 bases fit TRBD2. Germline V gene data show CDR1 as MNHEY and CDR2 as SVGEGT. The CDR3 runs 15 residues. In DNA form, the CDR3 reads TGTGCCACCAGTTCAACTAGCGGGAGGACAGATACGCAGTATATT. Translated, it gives CATSSTSGRTDTQYI.

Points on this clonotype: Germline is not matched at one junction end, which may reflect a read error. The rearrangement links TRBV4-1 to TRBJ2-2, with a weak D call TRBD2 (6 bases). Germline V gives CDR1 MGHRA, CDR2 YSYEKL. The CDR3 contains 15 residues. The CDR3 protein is CASSQGRGGIRELLF. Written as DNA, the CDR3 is TGCGCCAGCAGCCAAGGTCGGGGCGGGATAAGGGAGCTGCTTTTT.

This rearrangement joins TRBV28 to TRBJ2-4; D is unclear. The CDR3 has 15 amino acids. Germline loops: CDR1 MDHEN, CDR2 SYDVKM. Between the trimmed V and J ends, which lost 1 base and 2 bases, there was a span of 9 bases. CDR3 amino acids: CASSLYLLTKNIQYF. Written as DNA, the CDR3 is TGTGCCAGCAGTTTATATCTCCTAACCAAAAACATTCAGTACTTC.

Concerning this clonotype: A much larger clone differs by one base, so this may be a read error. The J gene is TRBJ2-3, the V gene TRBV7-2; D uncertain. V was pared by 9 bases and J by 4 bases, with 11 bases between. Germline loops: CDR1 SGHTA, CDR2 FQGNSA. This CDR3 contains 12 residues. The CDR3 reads CARSLPADTQYF. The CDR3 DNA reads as TGTGCCAGGAGCCTACCGGCAGATACGCAGTATTTT.

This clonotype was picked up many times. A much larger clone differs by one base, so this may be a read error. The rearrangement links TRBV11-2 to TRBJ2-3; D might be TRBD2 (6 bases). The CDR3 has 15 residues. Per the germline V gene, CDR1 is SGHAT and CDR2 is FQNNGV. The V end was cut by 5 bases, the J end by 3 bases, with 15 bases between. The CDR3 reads CASSQETSQTDTQYF. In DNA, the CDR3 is TGTGCCAGCAGCCAAGAGACTAGTCAAACAGATACGCAGTATTTT. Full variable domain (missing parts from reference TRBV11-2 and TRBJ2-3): EAGVAQSPRYKIIEKRQSVAFWCNPISGHATLYWYQQILGQGPKLLIQFQNNGVVDDSQLPKDRFSAERLKGVDSTLKIQPAKLEDSAVYLCASSQETSQTDTQYFGPGTRLTVL.

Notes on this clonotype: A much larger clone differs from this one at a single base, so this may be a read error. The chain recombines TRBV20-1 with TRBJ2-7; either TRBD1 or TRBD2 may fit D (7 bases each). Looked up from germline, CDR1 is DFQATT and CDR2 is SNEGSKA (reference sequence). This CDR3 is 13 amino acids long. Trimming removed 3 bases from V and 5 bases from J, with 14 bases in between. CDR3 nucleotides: TGCAGTGCTAGCAGGGGGAGGGCTCACGAGCAGTACTTC. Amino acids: CSASRGRAHEQYF.